The 12 T cell receptor beta chains listed next were all sequenced from one sample in a study of T cells in Graves' hyperthyroidism and ophthalmopathy. Amplified TCR beta CDR3 regions came from RNA transcripts. First-round RT-PCR targeting the TCR CDR3 was performed with the HTBI primer set. TCRdb reanalysed the multiplex PCR reads using MiXCR and keeps one entry per CDR3 protein. The table lists about 640,000 distinct CDR3 sequences, around 21% of them singletons. Sample: blood. The receptor source for this set is a man in his thirties or forties with Graves' ophthalmopathy.

A note on this clonotype: The limits of the CDR3 on the DNA are not certain, so only TCRdb's listed CDR3 is given. The chain uses TRBV29-1 and TRBJ1-2; the D call in the table, TRBD1, was not verified against the DNA. 15 amino acids form the CDR3, both terminal residues included. Germline loops: CDR1 SQVTM, CDR2 ANQGSEA. This CDR3 reads CSSRNQPGPYYGCTF.

There are a few counts of this clonotype. The chain uses TRBV7-6 and TRBJ2-1, with D perhaps TRBD1 or TRBD2 (5 bases each). This CDR3 has 13 amino acids. CDR1 SGHVS and CDR2 FNYEAQ come from the germline V gene. V shed 5 bases and J shed 7 bases, with 12 bases lying between them. This chain's CDR3 is CASSIGTGNEQFF. CDR3 bases: TGTGCCAGCAGCATCGGGACCGGGAATGAGCAGTTCTTC.

The V call is TRBV9, the J call TRBJ2-2; D is perhaps TRBD1 (5 bases). The V end lost 0 bases, the J end lost 1 base, and 7 bases lay between the germline ends. The CDR3 has 15 residues. The germline V gene has CDR1 SGDLS and CDR2 YYNGEE. CDR3 bases: TGTGCCAGCAGCGTAGCTACAGGGAACACCGGGGAGCTGTTTTTT. Amino acids: CASSVATGNTGELFF.

This clonotype was seen a handful of times. The chain joins TRBV11-3 to TRBJ2-1; no firm D call. The germline V and J ends were trimmed by 1 base and 9 bases, with 10 bases remaining between them. The germline gives CDR1 SGHNT, CDR2 YENEEA. The CDR3 length is 13 residues. CDR3 loop: CASSLGLDSEQFF. The CDR3 DNA sequence: TGTGCCAGCAGCTTAGGGTTGGATTCTGAGCAGTTCTTC.

This chain joins TRBV7-2 and TRBJ2-7; TRBD2 agrees at 9 bases. The trim removed 5 bases at V and 4 bases at J, leaving 6 bases unmatched. CDR3 length: 14 residues. CDR1 is SGHTA, CDR2 FQGNSA, per germline. In nucleotides, the CDR3 is TGTGCCAGCAGCCCGCTAGCGGGAAGGTACGAGCAGTACTTC. Its protein product is CASSPLAGRYEQYF.

The rearrangement joins TRBV7-2 to TRBJ2-7, with D uncertain. The CDR3 spans 14 residues. Trimming removed 7 bases at V and 2 bases at J, with 15 bases between. The germline gives CDR1 SGHTA, CDR2 FQGNSA. The DNA of the CDR3 is TGTGCCAGCACCCTCGGTCGGGCGACCTACGAGCAGTACTTC. Protein sequence: CASTLGRATYEQYF.

In its sample, this clonotype was seen a few times. The chain joins TRBV28 to TRBJ1-6, with TRBD1 as a possible D gene (5 bases). Germline V CDR1 and CDR2: MDHEN, SYDVKM. V dropped 4 bases and J dropped 0 bases, with 7 bases sitting between them. The CDR3 has 15 residues. CDR3 amino acids: CASSSGYSYNSPLHF. The CDR3 DNA reads TGTGCCAGCAGTTCAGGGTACTCCTATAATTCACCCCTCCACTTT. The full variable domain, with the rest looked up from reference TRBV28 and TRBJ1-6, is DVKVTQSSRYLVKRTGEKVFLECVQDMDHENMFWYRQDPGLGLRLIYFSYDVKMKEKGDIPEGYSVSREKKERFSLILESASTNQTSMYLCASSSGYSYNSPLHFGNGTRLTVT.

This clonotype was recorded at least ten times. This chain links TRBV27 with TRBJ2-7; tentatively, D is TRBD2 (6 bases). The CDR3 extends over 15 amino acids. The V gene's germline CDR1 is MNHEY and CDR2 SMNVEV (reference sequence). The germline V and J ends were trimmed by 2 bases and 3 bases, with 14 bases remaining between them. CDR3 loop: CASSLGTPEIYEQYF. CDR3 DNA sequence: TGTGCCAGCAGTTTAGGGACTCCCGAGATCTACGAGCAGTACTTC.

There are many counts of this clonotype. The chain has TRBV20-1 and TRBJ2-1, with 7 bases lining up with TRBD1. In germline, CDR1 is DFQATT, CDR2 SNEGSKA (reference sequence). V lost 0 bases and J lost 7; bases outside the gene matches: 12. The CDR3 covers 16 residues. The chain's CDR3 is CSARDPTGSLSNEQFF. The CDR3 bases are TGCAGTGCTAGAGATCCGACAGGGTCCCTATCTAATGAGCAGTTCTTC.

The V call is TRBV28, the J call TRBJ2-7, with TRBD2 identical over 7 bases. The CDR3 extends over 17 amino acids. The germline CDR1 and CDR2 sequences are MDHEN and SYDVKM. V gave up 5 bases and J gave up 7 bases; unmatched junction bases: 20. DNA for the CDR3: TGTGCCAGCAGTCCAGCAGGAGCGGAGAACACCGGGGGGGAGCAGTACTTC. It yields the protein CASSPAGAENTGGEQYF.

This clonotype was detected many times. The DNA for the CDR3 is TGCGCCAGCAGCTTGGAGGCAGGTAGCAATCAGCCCCAGCATTTT. Its protein is CASSLEAGSNQPQHF. V gene TRBV5-1 combines with J gene TRBJ1-5; D is unresolved. The CDR3 spans 15 residues. CDR1 and CDR2 from the germline V gene are SGHRS and YFSETQ. V lost 0 bases to trimming and J lost 0 bases, with 7 bases between them.

This clonotype was observed a handful of times. CDR3 bases: TGTGCCACCCCGCGGGGGGACCTTCAAGAGACCCAGTACTTC. It translates to CATPRGDLQETQYF. The genes are TRBV24-1 and TRBJ2-5, with 8 bases identical to TRBD2. J gave up 2 bases and V 9 bases, and 7 bases lay outside the gene matches. Germline-derived CDR1 and CDR2 are KGHDR and SFDVKD. The CDR3 has 14 amino acids.